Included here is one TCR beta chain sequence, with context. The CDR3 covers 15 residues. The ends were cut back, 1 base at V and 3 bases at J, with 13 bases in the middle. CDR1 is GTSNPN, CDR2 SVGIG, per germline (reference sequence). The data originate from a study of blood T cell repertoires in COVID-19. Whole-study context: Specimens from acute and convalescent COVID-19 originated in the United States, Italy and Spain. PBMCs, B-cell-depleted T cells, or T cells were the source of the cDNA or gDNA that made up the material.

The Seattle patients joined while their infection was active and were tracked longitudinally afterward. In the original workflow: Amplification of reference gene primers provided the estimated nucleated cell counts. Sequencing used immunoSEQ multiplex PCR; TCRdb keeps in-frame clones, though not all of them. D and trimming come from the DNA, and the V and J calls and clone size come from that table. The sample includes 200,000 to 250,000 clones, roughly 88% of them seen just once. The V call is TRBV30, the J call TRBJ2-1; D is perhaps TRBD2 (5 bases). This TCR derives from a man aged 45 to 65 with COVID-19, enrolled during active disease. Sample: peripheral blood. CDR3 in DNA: TGTGCCTGGAGTGCCGTGATAGGGAGCTACAATGAGCAGTTCTTC. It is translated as CAWSAVIGSYNEQFF. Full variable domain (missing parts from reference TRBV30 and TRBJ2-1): SQTIHQWPATLVQPVGSPLSLECTVEGTSNPNLYWYRQAAGRGLQLLFYSVGIGQISSEVPQNLSASRPQDRQFILSSKKLLLSDSGFYLCAWSAVIGSYNEQFFGPGTRLTVL.